The sequence of this T cell receptor beta chain was determined in a study of control samples from healthy donors and cancer patients. The repertoire was sequenced with immunoSEQ multiplex PCR; TCRdb's copy has only in-frame clones and lacks some. The table has about 99,000 clones, about 89% seen once. This CDR3 comprises 15 residues. After removal of 7 bases from V and 0 bases from J, the junction contained 6 bases not matched to a gene. The germline V gene has CDR1 LNHDA and CDR2 SQIVND (reference sequence). The clonotype comes from a man aged 55 to 70 with lung cancer. V usage is TRBV19 and J usage is TRBJ1-3, with 7 nucleotides matching TRBD1. The sample taken for sequencing was PBMCs. CDR3 residues: CASTQGQHSGNTIYF. In nucleotides, the CDR3 is TGTGCCAGTACCCAGGGACAGCACTCTGGAAACACCATATATTTT.